This T cell receptor beta chain was documented in a study of identical twins. The length of the CDR3 is 14 residues. Per germline, CDR1 SGHRS and CDR2 YFSETQ. The V gene lost 4 bases and the J gene lost 0 bases, with 11 bases spanning the gap. Template switching added a universal primer site, and cDNA bore unique molecular identifiers. TCRdb itself ran the 5' RACE reads through MiXCR, one entry per CDR3 protein. This sample has approximately 1.8 million distinct CDR3 sequences; less than 35% occur once, and the top ten carry 0.25% to 0.3%. Whole-study results and caveats: Its conclusions, products of cross-sectional statistical analysis, did not come from following the same donors. Abundant beta clonotypes from cord blood bore fewer insertions; memory repertoires lacked this pattern.

Note on this clonotype: The target antigen is unknown.

The J gene is TRBJ2-7, the V gene TRBV5-1, with D tentatively TRBD1 or TRBD2 (5 bases each). This receptor was obtained from a newborn girl in good health. The sequenced material came from cord blood. CDR3 sequence reads: CASSRDLFSYEQYF. CDR3 DNA: TGCGCCAGCAGCCGGGACCTTTTCTCCTACGAGCAGTACTTC.